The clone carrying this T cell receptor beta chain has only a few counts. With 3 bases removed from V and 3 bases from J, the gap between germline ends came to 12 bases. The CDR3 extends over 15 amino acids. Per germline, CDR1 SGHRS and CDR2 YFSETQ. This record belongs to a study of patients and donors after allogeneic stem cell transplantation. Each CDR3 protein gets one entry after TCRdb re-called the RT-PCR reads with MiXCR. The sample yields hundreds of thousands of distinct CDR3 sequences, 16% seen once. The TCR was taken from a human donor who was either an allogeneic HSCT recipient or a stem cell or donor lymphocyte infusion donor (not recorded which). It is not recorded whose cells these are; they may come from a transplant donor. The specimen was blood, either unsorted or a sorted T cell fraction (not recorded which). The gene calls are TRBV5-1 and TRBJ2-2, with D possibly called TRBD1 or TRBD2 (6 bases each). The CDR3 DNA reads TGCGCCAGCAGCTGGTCGGGGGCACACACCGGGGAGCTGTTTTTT. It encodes CASSWSGAHTGELFF.